The 21 T cell receptor beta chains listed next were all sequenced from one sample in a study of CD8 T cells in ankylosing spondylitis. TCRdb itself ran the 5' RACE reads through MiXCR, one entry per CDR3 protein. The sample holds a few hundred thousand distinct CDR3 sequences, less than 25% seen once. Sequencing was performed on blood, either unsorted or a sorted T cell fraction (not recorded which). These receptor sequences come from a female donor with ankylosing spondylitis or in good health (not recorded which).

This clonotype was detected only a few times. V and J are TRBV6-2 or TRBV6-3 and TRBJ2-1; tentatively, D is TRBD1 (6 bases). Trimming took off 6 bases at V and 8 bases at J, with 20 bases between the two ends. CDR1 and CDR2 from the germline V gene are MNHEY and SVGEGT. This CDR3 is 15 amino acids long. The CDR3 loop reads CASRTGQSMVDEQFF. In DNA, the CDR3 is TGTGCCAGCAGGACAGGACAGTCCATGGTGGATGAGCAGTTCTTC.

This chain connects TRBV7-9 to TRBJ2-7, with D unclear. Germline V gene sequence: CDR1 SEHNR, CDR2 FQNEAQ (reference sequence). This CDR3 is 12 amino acids long. Trimming shortened V by 4 bases and J by 5 bases, and 9 bases separated the two germline ends. The CDR3 loop reads CASSSRGDEQYF. The CDR3 DNA reads as TGTGCCAGCAGCTCCCGTGGGGACGAGCAGTACTTC.

This clonotype was counted many times. The chain employs TRBV12-3 or TRBV12-4 and TRBJ1-5; 9 nucleotides line up with TRBD1. The CDR3 is 14 residues long. Unmatched junction bases numbered 3, after V lost 5 bases and J lost 4 bases. CDR3 sequence: CASSRQGGNQPQHF. The CDR3, as DNA: TGTGCCAGCAGTCGACAGGGGGGGAATCAGCCCCAGCATTTT.

The sample holds many counts of this clonotype. This sequence joins TRBV5-1 and TRBJ1-4, with D unresolved. The CDR3 consists of 12 residues. Looked up from germline, CDR1 is SGHRS and CDR2 is YFSETQ. The V gene lost 5 bases and the J gene lost 5 bases, with 7 bases spanning the gap. CDR3 region: CASRAGNEKLFF. The DNA for the CDR3 is TGCGCCAGCAGAGCAGGAAATGAAAAACTGTTTTTT.

The genes are TRBV7-9 and TRBJ2-2; 8 nucleotides line up with TRBD1. With V trimmed by 4 bases and J by 4 bases, 8 bases remained unmatched. CDR1 SEHNR and CDR2 FQNEAQ come from the germline V gene (reference sequence). The CDR3 runs to 16 residues. CDR3 residues: CASSSLDRAFTGELFF. In DNA form, the CDR3 reads TGTGCCAGCAGCTCATTGGACAGGGCCTTCACCGGGGAGCTGTTTTTT. Complete variable domain (other parts from reference TRBV7-9 and TRBJ2-2): DTGVSQNPRHKITKRGQNVTFRCDPISEHNRLYWYRQTLGQGPEFLTYFQNEAQLEKSRLLSDRFSAERPKGSFSTLEIQRTEQGDSAMYLCASSSLDRAFTGELFFGEGSRLTVL.

In this sample, this clonotype turned up many times. The chain recombines TRBV20-1 with TRBJ2-5; 11 nucleotides match TRBD2. V dropped 5 bases and J dropped 3; count of bases not matched to a gene: 8. CDR3 length equals 15 residues. Germline CDR1 is DFQATT and CDR2 is SNEGSKA (reference sequence). The CDR3: CSAPTSGSLEETQYF. In nucleotides, the CDR3 is TGCAGTGCTCCCACTAGCGGGAGTTTGGAAGAGACCCAGTACTTC.

The sample holds a few counts of this clonotype. This chain links TRBV7-8 with TRBJ1-4; D possibly corresponds to TRBD1 (5 bases). The CDR3 covers 15 residues. Trimming removed 4 bases from V and 8 bases from J, with 17 bases in between. Germline V lookup: CDR1 SGHVS, CDR2 FQNEAQ. The CDR3 loop is CASSSRDVRGEKLFF. CDR3 sequence (DNA): TGTGCCAGCAGCTCCCGGGACGTCCGAGGCGAAAAACTGTTTTTT.

This chain uses TRBV6-1 with TRBJ1-1; D is unresolved. The CDR3 loop spans 13 amino acids. The germline V gene has CDR1 MNHNS and CDR2 SASEGT. V was shortened by 6 bases and J by 1 base, with 9 bases between the two germline ends. The CDR3 DNA sequence: TGTGCCAGCAGGAGACTTAGGAACACTGAAGCTTTCTTT. Protein product: CASRRLRNTEAFF.

The rearrangement links TRBV25-1 to TRBJ2-1; tentative D call: TRBD2 (5 bases). The CDR3 covers 13 residues. The V end lost 6 bases, the J end lost 8 bases, and 14 bases lay between the germline ends. Germline values: CDR1 MGHDK, CDR2 SYGVNS. The chain's CDR3 is CASSPEGVHEQFF. The DNA for the CDR3 is TGTGCCAGCAGCCCAGAGGGAGTCCATGAGCAGTTCTTC. The variable domain in full, completed from reference TRBV25-1 and TRBJ2-1, reads EADIYQTPRYLVIGTGKKITLECSQTMGHDKMYWYQQDPGMELHLIHYSYGVNSTEKGDLSSESTVSRIRTEHFPLTLESARPSHTSQYLCASSPEGVHEQFFGPGTRLTVL.

The rearrangement joins TRBV12-3 or TRBV12-4 to TRBJ2-3; TRBD2 matches 7 bases. Trimming removed 7 bases from V and 2 bases from J; junction bases left unmatched: 15. The CDR3 loop spans 17 amino acids. The CDR3 loop is CASTRRAGVAHTDTQYF. The CDR3 DNA sequence: TGTGCCAGCACCCGACGCGCGGGAGTAGCTCACACAGATACGCAGTATTTT.

V is TRBV14 and J is TRBJ2-7; no firm D call. The CDR3 is 14 residues long. V dropped 1 base and J dropped 3 bases, with 10 bases sitting between them. Germline loops: CDR1 SGHDN, CDR2 FVKESK. CDR3 in amino acids: CASSQGFSVYEQYF. The CDR3 bases are TGTGCCAGCAGCCAAGGATTTTCAGTCTACGAGCAGTACTTC. Looking up the rest from reference TRBV14 and TRBJ2-7 gives the full variable domain: EAGVTQFPSHSVIEKGQTVTLRCDPISGHDNLYWYRRVMGKEIKFLLHFVKESKQDESGMPNNRFLAERTGGTYSTLKVQPAELEDSGVYFCASSQGFSVYEQYFGPGTRLTVT.

This clonotype was found a few times. The genes are TRBV18 and TRBJ1-5; unclear D gene. The germline CDR1 and CDR2 sequences are KGHSH and LQKENI. The CDR3 runs 16 residues. The germline V and J ends were trimmed by 0 bases and 2 bases, with 11 bases remaining between them. CDR3 sequence: CASSPPISKGNQPQHF. In DNA form, the CDR3 reads TGTGCCAGCTCACCACCGATTTCGAAAGGCAATCAGCCCCAGCATTTT.

The table lists this clonotype with a few counts. This chain uses TRBV5-1 with TRBJ1-1, with TRBD1 matching 11 bases. Per germline, CDR1 SGHRS and CDR2 YFSETQ. Trimming at V came to 5 bases and at J to 1 base, leaving 7 bases not matched to a gene. This CDR3 has 16 residues. Written as DNA, the CDR3 is TGCGCCAGCAGACCGGACAGGGGGCGTTGGAACACTGAAGCTTTCTTT. It yields the protein CASRPDRGRWNTEAFF.

Ten or more counts support this clonotype. The chain carries TRBV29-1 and TRBJ1-1; TRBD1 might be the D (5 bases). CDR3 size: 11 residues. The germline gives CDR1 SQVTM, CDR2 ANQGSEA. Trimming shortened V by 6 bases and J by 1 base, and 6 bases separated the two germline ends. The DNA for the CDR3 is TGCAGCGTGGGGCGGAACACTGAAGCTTTCTTT. Translating gives CSVGRNTEAFF.

This clonotype turned up a few times. The CDR3, as DNA: TGCGCCAGCAGCCCACAGGGACAAGAGACCCAGTACTTC. Protein product: CASSPQGQETQYF. This chain joins TRBV4-3 and TRBJ2-5, with D possibly matching TRBD1 (6 bases). V was cut by 4 bases and J by 2 bases, with 8 bases left in between. In germline, CDR1 is LGHNA, CDR2 YSLEER. The CDR3 loop spans 13 amino acids.

The sample holds many counts of this clonotype. V gene TRBV29-1 combines with J gene TRBJ2-7, with TRBD2 as a possible D gene (6 bases). Germline V gene lookup returns CDR1 SQVTM and CDR2 ANQGSEA. Deletions cut 4 bases from V and 1 base from J, with 14 bases between. The CDR3 has 14 residues. CDR3 region: CSVVKAGTSYEQYF. In DNA form, the CDR3 reads TGCAGCGTTGTTAAGGCAGGGACTTCCTACGAGCAGTACTTC.

The chain combines TRBV5-1 with TRBJ2-7, with TRBD2 as a possible D gene (5 bases). The CDR3 loop spans 14 amino acids. Germline-derived CDR1 and CDR2 are SGHRS and YFSETQ. V gave up 4 bases and J gave up 2 bases, with 13 bases separating them. CDR3 DNA sequence: TGCGCCAGCAGCCCTGGAGGAGTTACCTACGAGCAGTACTTC. Amino acid sequence: CASSPGGVTYEQYF.

Many counts were recorded for this clonotype. The chain links TRBV12-3 or TRBV12-4 to TRBJ1-5, with D perhaps TRBD1 (5 bases). The CDR3 extends over 14 amino acids. V was clipped by 6 bases and J by 5 bases, with 14 bases between them. The CDR3 nucleotides are TGTGCCAGCAGCCCAAACAGGAGGCATCAGCCCCAGCATTTT. This encodes CASSPNRRHQPQHF.

J is TRBJ2-1 and V is TRBV4-3; TRBD2 might be the D (6 bases). Germline loops: CDR1 LGHNA, CDR2 YSLEER. The germline V and J ends were trimmed by 3 bases and 0 bases, with 15 bases remaining between them. The CDR3 covers 17 residues. CDR3 sequence reads: CASSHRDFFSSYNEQFF. Here the CDR3 DNA reads TGCGCCAGCAGCCACAGGGACTTCTTTAGCTCCTACAATGAGCAGTTCTTC.

J is TRBJ1-4 and V is TRBV29-1; D might be TRBD1 (5 bases). The CDR3 runs to 13 residues. The germline V and J ends were trimmed by 5 bases and 8 bases, with 15 bases remaining between them. CDR1 is SQVTM and CDR2 is ANQGSEA in the germline V gene. CDR3 region: CSVRGRLGEKLFF. The DNA of the CDR3 is TGCAGCGTTCGGGGACGCCTTGGGGAAAAACTGTTTTTT.

The chain carries TRBV20-1 and TRBJ2-1; 10 bases are a match to TRBD2. CDR3 size: 17 residues. Germline V gene data show CDR1 as DFQATT and CDR2 as SNEGSKA (reference sequence). The junction had 11 bases not matched to a gene; V was cut back by 6 bases and J by 0 bases. The CDR3 loop reads CSAHVTSGLSSYNEQFF. The CDR3 region has the DNA TGCAGTGCCCATGTGACTAGCGGGCTGAGCTCCTACAATGAGCAGTTCTTC.